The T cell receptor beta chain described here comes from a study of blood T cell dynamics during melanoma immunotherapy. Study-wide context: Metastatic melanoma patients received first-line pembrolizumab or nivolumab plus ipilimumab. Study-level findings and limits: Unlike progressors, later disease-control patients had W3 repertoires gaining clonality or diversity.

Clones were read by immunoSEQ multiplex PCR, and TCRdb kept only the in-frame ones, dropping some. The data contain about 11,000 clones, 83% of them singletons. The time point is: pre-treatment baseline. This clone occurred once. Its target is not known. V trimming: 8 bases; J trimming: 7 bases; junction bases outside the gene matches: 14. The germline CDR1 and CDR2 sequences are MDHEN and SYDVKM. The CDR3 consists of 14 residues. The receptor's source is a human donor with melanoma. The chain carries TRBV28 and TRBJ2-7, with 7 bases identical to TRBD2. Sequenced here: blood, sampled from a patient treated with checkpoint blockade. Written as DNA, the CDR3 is TGTGCCAGCCACCAGCGGGGAGGGGCGGGGGAGCAGTACGTC. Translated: CASHQRGGAGEQYV.